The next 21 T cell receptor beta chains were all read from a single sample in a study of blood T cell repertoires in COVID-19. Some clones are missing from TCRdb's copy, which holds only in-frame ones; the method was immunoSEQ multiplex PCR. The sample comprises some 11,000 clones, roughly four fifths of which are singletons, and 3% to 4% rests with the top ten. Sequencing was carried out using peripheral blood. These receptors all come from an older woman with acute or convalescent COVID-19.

CDR3 coding DNA: TGCGCCAGCAGTGAAATCTGGGTAGCGGGGGGGCCGGAGGAGCAGTTCTTC. Encoded protein: CASSEIWVAGGPEEQFF. The gene calls are TRBV10-2 and TRBJ2-1; 11 nucleotides match TRBD2. The CDR3 has 17 residues. Germline CDR1 is WSHSY and CDR2 is SAAADI. V dropped 3 bases and J dropped 10; count of bases not matched to a gene: 14.

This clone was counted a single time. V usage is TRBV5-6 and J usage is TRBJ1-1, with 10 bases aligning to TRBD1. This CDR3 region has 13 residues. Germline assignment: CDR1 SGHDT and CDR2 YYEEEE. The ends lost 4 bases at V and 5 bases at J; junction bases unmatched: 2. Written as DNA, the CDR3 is TGTGCCAGCAGCACGGACAGGGGGACTGAAGCTTTCTTT. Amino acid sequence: CASSTDRGTEAFF. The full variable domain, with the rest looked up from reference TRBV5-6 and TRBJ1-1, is DAGVTQSPTHLIKTRGQQVTLRCSPKSGHDTVSWYQQALGQGPQFIFQYYEEEERQRGNFPDRFSGHQFPNYSSELNVNALLLGDSALYLCASSTDRGTEAFFGQGTRLTVV.

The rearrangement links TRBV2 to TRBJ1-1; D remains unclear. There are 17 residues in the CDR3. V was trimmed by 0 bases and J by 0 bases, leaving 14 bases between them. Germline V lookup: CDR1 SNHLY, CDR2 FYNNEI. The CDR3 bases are TGTGCCAGCAGTGAAGCCCCCCCCGGGGTTATGAACACTGAAGCTTTCTTT. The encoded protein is CASSEAPPGVMNTEAFF.

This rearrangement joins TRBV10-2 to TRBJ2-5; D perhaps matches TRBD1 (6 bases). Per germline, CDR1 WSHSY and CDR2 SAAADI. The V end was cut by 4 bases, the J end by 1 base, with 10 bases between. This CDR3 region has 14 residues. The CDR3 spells CASSVQGSQETQYF. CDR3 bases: TGCGCCAGCAGTGTACAGGGATCCCAAGAGACCCAGTACTTC.

This CDR3 reads CASSTSGGPDTQYF. CDR3 bases: TGTGCCAGCAGTACTAGCGGGGGACCCGATACGCAGTATTTT. V and J are TRBV6-5 and TRBJ2-3; TRBD2 matches 11 bases. Germline V gene data show CDR1 as MNHEY and CDR2 as SVGAGI. CDR3 length: 14 residues. J was trimmed by 6 bases and V by 5 bases; bases with no gene match: 4.

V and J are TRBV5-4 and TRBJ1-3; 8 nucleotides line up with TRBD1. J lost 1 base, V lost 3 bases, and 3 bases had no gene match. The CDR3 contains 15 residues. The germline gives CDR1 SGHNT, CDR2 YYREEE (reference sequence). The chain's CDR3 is CASSSWTGSGNTIYF. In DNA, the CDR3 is TGTGCCAGCAGCTCATGGACAGGGTCTGGAAACACCATATATTTT.

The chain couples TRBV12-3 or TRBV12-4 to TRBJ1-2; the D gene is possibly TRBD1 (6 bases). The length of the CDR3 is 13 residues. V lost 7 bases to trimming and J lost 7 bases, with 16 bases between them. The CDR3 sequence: CASTLGHLSGYTF. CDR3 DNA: TGTGCCAGCACCCTGGGACATTTGAGTGGCTACACCTTC.

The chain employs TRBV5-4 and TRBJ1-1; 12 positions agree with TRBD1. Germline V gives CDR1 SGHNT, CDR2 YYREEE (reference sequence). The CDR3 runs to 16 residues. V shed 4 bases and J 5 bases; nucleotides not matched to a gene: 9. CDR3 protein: CASSPGTGGRRTEAFF. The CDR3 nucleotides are TGTGCCAGCAGCCCCGGGACAGGGGGCAGGCGGACTGAAGCTTTCTTT.

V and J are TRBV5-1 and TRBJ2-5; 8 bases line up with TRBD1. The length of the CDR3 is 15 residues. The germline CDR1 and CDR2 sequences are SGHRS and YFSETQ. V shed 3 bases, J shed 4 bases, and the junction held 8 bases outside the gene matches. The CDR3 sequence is CASSWNDRGGETQYF. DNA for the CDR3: TGCGCCAGCAGCTGGAATGACAGGGGTGGAGAGACCCAGTACTTC.

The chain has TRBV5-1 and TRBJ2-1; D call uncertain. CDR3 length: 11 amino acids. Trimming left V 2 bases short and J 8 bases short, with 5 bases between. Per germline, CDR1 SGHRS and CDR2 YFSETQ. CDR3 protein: CASSLIDEQFF. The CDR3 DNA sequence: TGCGCCAGCAGCTTAATAGATGAGCAGTTCTTC.

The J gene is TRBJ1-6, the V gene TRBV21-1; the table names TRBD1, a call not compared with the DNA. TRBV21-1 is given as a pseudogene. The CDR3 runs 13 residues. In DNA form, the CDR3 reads TGTGCCAGCCACAGGGGGCTTAATTCACCCCTCCACTTT. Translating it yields CASHRGLNSPLHF.

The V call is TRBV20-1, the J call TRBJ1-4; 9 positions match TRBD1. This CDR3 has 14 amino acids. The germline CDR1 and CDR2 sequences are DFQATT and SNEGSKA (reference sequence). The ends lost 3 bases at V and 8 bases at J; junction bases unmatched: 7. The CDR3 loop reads CSASPLGQGEKLFF. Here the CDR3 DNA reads TGCAGTGCTAGTCCCCTTGGACAGGGGGAAAAACTGTTTTTT.

In DNA form, the CDR3 reads TGTGCCAGCAGTTACGGGTCCACTGAAGCTTTCTTT. It yields the protein CASSYGSTEAFF. This chain joins TRBV12-3 or TRBV12-4 and TRBJ1-1; D gene ambiguous. V dropped 4 bases and J dropped 4 bases, with 7 bases sitting between them. This CDR3 comprises 12 residues.

The CDR3 loop reads CASSFSTGSYEQYF. In DNA, the CDR3 is TGTGCCAGCAGTTTTTCCACAGGGTCCTACGAGCAGTACTTC. J is TRBJ2-7 and V is TRBV6-6; tentatively, D is TRBD1 (6 bases). This CDR3 spans 14 amino acids. V dropped 4 bases and J dropped 1 base, with 11 bases sitting between them. Per germline, CDR1 MNHNY and CDR2 SVGAGI (reference sequence).

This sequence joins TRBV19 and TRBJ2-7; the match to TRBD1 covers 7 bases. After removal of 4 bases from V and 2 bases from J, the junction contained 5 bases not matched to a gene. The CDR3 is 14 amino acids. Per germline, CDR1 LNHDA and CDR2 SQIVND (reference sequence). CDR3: CASSTTQGAYEQYF. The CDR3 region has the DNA TGTGCCAGTAGTACAACGCAGGGGGCCTACGAGCAGTACTTC.

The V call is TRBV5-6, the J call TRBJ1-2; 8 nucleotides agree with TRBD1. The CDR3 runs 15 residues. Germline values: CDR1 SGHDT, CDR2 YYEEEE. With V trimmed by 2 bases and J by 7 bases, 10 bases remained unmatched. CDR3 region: CASSFQGASGFGYTF. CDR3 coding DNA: TGTGCCAGCAGCTTCCAGGGGGCGAGTGGCTTTGGCTACACCTTC.

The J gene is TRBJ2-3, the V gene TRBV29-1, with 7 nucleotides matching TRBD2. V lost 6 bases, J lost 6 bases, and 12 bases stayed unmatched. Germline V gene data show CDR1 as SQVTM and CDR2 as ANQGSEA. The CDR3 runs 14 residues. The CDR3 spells CSVRSGGSSDTQYF. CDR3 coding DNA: TGCAGCGTGAGGTCCGGGGGGAGCTCGGATACGCAGTATTTT.

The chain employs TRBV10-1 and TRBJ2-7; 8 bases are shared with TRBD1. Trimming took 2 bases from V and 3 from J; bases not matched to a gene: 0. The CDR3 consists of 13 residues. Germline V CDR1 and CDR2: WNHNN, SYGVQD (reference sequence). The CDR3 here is CASSEGTGYEQYF. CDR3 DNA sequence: TGCGCCAGCAGTGAGGGGACAGGCTACGAGCAGTACTTC.

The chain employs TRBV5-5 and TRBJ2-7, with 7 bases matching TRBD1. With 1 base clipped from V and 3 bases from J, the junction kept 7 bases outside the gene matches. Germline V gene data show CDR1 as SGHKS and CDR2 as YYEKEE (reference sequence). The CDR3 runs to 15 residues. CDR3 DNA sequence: TGTGCCAGCAGCTTGATAGGACAGGCACTCTACGAGCAGTACTTC. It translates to CASSLIGQALYEQYF. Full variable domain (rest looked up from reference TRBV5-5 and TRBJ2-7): DAGVTQSPTHLIKTRGQQVTLRCSPISGHKSVSWYQQVLGQGPQFIFQYYEKEERGRGNFPDRFSARQFPNYSSELNVNALLLGDSALYLCASSLIGQALYEQYFGPGTRLTVT.

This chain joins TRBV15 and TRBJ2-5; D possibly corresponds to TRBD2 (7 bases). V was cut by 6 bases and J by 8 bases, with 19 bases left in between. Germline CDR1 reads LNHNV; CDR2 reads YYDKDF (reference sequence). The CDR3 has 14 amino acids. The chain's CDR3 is CATSGGRGSVTQYF. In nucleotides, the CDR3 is TGTGCCACCAGTGGGGGGAGGGGGTCCGTAACCCAGTACTTC. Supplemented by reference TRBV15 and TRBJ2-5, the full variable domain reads DAMVIQNPRYQVTQFGKPVTLSCSQTLNHNVMYWYQQKSSQAPKLLFHYYDKDFNNEADTPDNFQSRRPNTSFCFLDIRSPGLGDTAMYLCATSGGRGSVTQYFGPGTRLLVL.

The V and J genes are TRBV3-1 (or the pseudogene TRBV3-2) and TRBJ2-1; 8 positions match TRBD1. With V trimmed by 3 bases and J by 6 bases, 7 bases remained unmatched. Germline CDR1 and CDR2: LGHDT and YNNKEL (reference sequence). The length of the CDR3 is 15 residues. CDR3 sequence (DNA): TGTGCCAGCAGCCATCGACAGGGGCCATCCAATGAGCAGTTCTTC. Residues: CASSHRQGPSNEQFF.